This T cell receptor beta chain was sequenced during a study of T cells in women clearing cervical HPV infection. Study-wide background: Controls' single incident HPV16 infection cleared within 12 months without precancer. Controls gave blood once infection was undetectable; cases at lesion identification. Study-wide findings and caveats: CIN3+ cases had significantly higher TCR repertoire richness than controls, but evenness did not differ. Richness plus V gene abundances separated cases from controls with AUC roughly 0.83.

The ends lost 4 bases at V and 1 base at J; junction bases unmatched: 4. Looked up from germline, CDR1 is KGHSH and CDR2 is LQKENI. CDR3 size: 16 residues. Comments on this clone: Its antigen is still unknown. Read coverage stops 3 residues before the CDR3 terminus; the germline J gene supplies the remainder.

Assay: immunoSEQ multiplex PCR; the TCRdb copy retains only in-frame clones and omits some. The listing records about 20,000 clones. The chain links TRBV18 to TRBJ1-4, with 9 bases identical to TRBD1. This TCR derives from a woman aged 18-70 years with a cervical HPV16 infection that either progressed to CIN3+ or cleared (not recorded which). Sequenced material: blood buffy coat. CDR3 in amino acids: CASSRADRGTNEKLFF. The covered CDR3 bases are TGTGCCAGCTCACGGGCGGACAGGGGAACTAATGAAAAA.